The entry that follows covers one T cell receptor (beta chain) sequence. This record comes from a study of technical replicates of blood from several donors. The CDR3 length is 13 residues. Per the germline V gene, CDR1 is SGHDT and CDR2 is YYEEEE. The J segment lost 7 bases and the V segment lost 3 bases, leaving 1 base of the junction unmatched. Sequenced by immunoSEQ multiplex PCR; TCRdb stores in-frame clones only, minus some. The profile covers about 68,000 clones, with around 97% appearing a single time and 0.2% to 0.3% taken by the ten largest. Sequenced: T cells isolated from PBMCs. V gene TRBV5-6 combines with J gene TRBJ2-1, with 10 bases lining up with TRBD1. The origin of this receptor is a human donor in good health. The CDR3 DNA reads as TGTGCCAGCAGCTGGGACAGGGGAAATGAGCAGTTCTTC. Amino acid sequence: CASSWDRGNEQFF.